The present T cell receptor (beta chain) was sequenced within a study of cytomegalovirus exposure and HLA in healthy donors. As for this clone: Its target is not known.

Trimming removed 2 bases from V and 7 bases from J, with 13 bases in between. The CDR3 has 14 amino acids. CDR1 is SGHRS, CDR2 YFSETQ, per germline. PCR was performed using 60 Vbeta and 13 Jbeta primers. Clones were read by immunoSEQ multiplex PCR, and TCRdb kept only the in-frame ones, dropping some. The data contain over 150,000 clones, roughly 85% of them singletons. Regarding the study as a whole: It was reported that the classifier diagnosed cytomegalovirus status with high specificity and sensitivity in both the original and validation cohorts. An analysis done earlier found most TCR beta V segments productive about 87% or about 30% of the time. A later analysis linked a missense variant in DCLRE1C to the trimming of TCR beta V and J genes.

J is TRBJ2-1 and V is TRBV5-1, with D maybe TRBD1 (5 bases). Sequencing was done on a sample of PBMCs. The source of this sequence is a boy aged 2 to 9 in good health and CMV-seronegative. CDR3 residues: CASSFQGEVNEQFF. In DNA form, the CDR3 reads TGCGCCAGCAGCTTTCAAGGGGAAGTGAATGAGCAGTTCTTC.